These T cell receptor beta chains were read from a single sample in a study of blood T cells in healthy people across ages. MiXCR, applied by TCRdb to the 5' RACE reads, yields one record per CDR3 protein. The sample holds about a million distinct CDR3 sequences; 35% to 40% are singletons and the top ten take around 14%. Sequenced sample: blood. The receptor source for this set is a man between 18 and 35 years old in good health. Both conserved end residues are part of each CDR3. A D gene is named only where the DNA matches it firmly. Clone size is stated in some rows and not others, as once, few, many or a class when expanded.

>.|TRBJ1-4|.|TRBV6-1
CASSEWDATNEKLFF
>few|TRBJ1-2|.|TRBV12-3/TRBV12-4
CASSSDRLDGYTF
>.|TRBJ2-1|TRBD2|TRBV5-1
CASSSLAGYGNEQFF
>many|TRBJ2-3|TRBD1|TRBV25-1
CATQNHNRGMMEDTQYF
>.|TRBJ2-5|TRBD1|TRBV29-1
CSLLGGAGETQYF
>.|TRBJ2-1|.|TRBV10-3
CAISESLGTSDEQFF
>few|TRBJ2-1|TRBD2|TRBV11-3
CASSTPLAGSYNEQFF
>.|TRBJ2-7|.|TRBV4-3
CASSQDPGPATTYEQYF
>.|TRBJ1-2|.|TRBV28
CASRREAYGYTF
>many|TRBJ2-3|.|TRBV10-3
CAISEVTDTQYF
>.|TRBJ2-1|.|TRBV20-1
CSARVPRDTFNEQFF
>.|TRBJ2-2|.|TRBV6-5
CASSYSRLENIGELFF
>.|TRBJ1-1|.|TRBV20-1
CSAREGQGTEAFF
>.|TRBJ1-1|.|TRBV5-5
CASSFAGDTEAFF
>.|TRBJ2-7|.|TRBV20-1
CSARDHPEQYF
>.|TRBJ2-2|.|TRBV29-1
CSVATTGPTGTGELFF
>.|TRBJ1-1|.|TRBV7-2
CASSFDAGVRTEAFF
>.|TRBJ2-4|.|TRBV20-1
CSAREGILAKNIQYF
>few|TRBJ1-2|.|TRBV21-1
CASSKKQGARGYTF
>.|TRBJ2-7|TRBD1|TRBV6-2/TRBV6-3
CASSYATGTGRPYEQYF
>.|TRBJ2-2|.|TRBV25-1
CASSEFSFSGELFF
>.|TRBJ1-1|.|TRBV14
CASSQADMGGNTEAFF
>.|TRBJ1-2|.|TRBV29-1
CSGRDTNYGYTF
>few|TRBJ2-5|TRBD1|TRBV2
CASSEHKGAMGETQYF
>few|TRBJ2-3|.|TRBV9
CASSVGFDPSTDTQYF
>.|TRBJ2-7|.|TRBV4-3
CASSQDLGTEQYF
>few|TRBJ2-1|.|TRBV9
CASGEGGKSSYNEQFF